What follows are 3 T cell receptor beta chains derived from one specimen sequenced in a study of blood T cell repertoires in COVID-19. Assay used: immunoSEQ multiplex PCR; TCRdb lists only in-frame clones, some missing. The table includes roughly 96,000 clones, around 80% detected once. Material for sequencing was peripheral blood. These receptors all come from a man older than 75 with acute or convalescent COVID-19.

The rearrangement uses TRBV28 and TRBJ2-2; tentatively, D is TRBD2 (5 bases). The CDR3 length is 16 residues. The germline gives CDR1 MDHEN, CDR2 SYDVKM. V was trimmed by 7 bases and J by 5 bases, leaving 20 bases between them. The CDR3 DNA reads as TGTGCCAGCACCCCCCTTCTGGCAGGAGGAACCGGGGAGCTGTTTTTT. This translates into CASTPLLAGGTGELFF.

By share of the sample, this clone is medium-sized. This chain connects TRBV5-5 to TRBJ2-7; 9 nucleotides agree with TRBD2. Germline-derived CDR1 and CDR2 are SGHKS and YYEKEE (reference sequence). This CDR3 is 16 amino acids long. V lost 4 bases and J lost 2; bases outside the gene matches: 10. CDR3 in DNA: TGTGCCAGCAGCGACCTGATAGCGGGGGCCACCTACGAGCAGTACTTC. Residues: CASSDLIAGATYEQYF. Together with reference TRBV5-5 and TRBJ2-7, the CDR3 gives the full variable domain: DAGVTQSPTHLIKTRGQQVTLRCSPISGHKSVSWYQQVLGQGPQFIFQYYEKEERGRGNFPDRFSARQFPNYSSELNVNALLLGDSALYLCASSDLIAGATYEQYFGPGTRLTVT.

This clone has a handful of counts. A read error may account for a junction end that differs from germline. The chain has TRBV4-1 and TRBJ2-7; D is ambiguous. In germline, CDR1 is MGHRA, CDR2 YSYEKL. There are 13 residues in the CDR3. The CDR3 bases are TGCGCCAGCAGCCAAGATCCGAGGTACGGGCAGTACTTC. This encodes CASSQDPRYGQYF.